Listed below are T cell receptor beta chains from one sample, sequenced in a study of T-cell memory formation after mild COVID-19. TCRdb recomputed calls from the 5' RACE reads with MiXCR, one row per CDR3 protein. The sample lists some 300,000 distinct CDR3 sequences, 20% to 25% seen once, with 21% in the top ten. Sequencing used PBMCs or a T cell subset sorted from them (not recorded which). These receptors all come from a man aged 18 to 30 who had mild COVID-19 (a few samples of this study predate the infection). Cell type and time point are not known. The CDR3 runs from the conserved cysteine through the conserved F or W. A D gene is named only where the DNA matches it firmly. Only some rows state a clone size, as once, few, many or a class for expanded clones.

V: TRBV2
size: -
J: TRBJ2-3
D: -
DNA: TGTGCCAGCACCCTGCCGGGACGGATTTATTTT
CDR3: CASTLPGRIYF

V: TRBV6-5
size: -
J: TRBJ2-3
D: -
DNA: TGTGCCAGCAGTTACTCTTACGGGGTCACAGATACGCAGTATTTT
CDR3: CASSYSYGVTDTQYF

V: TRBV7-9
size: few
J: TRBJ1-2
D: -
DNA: TGTGCCAGCAGCTTGGACAGCCCAGCTAACTATGGCTACACCTTC
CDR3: CASSLDSPANYGYTF

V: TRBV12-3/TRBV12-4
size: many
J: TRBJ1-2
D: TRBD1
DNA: TGTGCCAGCAGTTTGACAGGGGAAGGCTACACCTTC
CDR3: CASSLTGEGYTF

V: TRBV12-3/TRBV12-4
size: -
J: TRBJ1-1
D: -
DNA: TGTGCCAGCAGTTTAAAGGGGGGGAACACTGAAGCTTTCTTT
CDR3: CASSLKGGNTEAFF

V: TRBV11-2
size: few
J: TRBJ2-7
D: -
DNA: TGTGCCAGCACCCCAGGCCCCAGTTCCTACGAGCAGTACTTC
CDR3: CASTPGPSSYEQYF

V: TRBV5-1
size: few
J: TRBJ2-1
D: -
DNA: TGCGCCAGCACGCCCCCCTTCAGCTCCTACAATGAGCAGTTCTTC
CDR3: CASTPPFSSYNEQFF

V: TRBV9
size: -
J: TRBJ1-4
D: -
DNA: TGTGCCAGCAGCGTCCAAGGGGGGAATGAAAAACTGTTTTTT
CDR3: CASSVQGGNEKLFF

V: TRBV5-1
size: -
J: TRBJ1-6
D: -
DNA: TGCGCCAGCAGCGCTAATACGGATTCACCCCTCCACTTT
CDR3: CASSANTDSPLHF

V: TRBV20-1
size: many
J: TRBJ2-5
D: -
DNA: TGCAGTGCCCCGTGGGGAGAGACCCAGTACTTC
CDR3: CSAPWGETQYF

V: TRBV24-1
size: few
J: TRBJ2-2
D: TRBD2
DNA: TGTGCCACCAGTGCGACTAGCGGGGAGGCTACTACCGGGGAGCTGTTTTTT
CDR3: CATSATSGEATTGELFF

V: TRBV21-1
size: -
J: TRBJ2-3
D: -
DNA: TGTGCCAGGAAAATGGGCGGGGGAACGCAGTATTTT
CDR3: CARKMGGGTQYF

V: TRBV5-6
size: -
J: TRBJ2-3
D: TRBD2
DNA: TGTGCCAGCACTCCCGCGGGGGGGGCCCCGGATACGCAGTATTTT
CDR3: CASTPAGGAPDTQYF

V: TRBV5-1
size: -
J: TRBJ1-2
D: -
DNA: TGCGCCAGCAGCTTGTTTGCCACGGAGCCTTATGGCTACACCTTC
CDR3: CASSLFATEPYGYTF

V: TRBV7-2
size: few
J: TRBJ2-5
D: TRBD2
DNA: TGTGCCAGCAGCCAACGTGTGAGCGGGGGGGCCAGAAGGAATAGAGAGACCCAGTACTTC
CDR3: CASSQRVSGGARRNRETQYF

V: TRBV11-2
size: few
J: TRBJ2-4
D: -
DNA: TGTGCCAGCAGCTTCAGGGGGGCAAACATTCAGTACTTC
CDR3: CASSFRGANIQYF

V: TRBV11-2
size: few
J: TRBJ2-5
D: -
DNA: TGTGCCAGCAGCCCTGACGGGGCTAGTGTCCAGACCCAGTACTTC
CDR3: CASSPDGASVQTQYF

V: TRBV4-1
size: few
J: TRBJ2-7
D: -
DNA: TGCGCCAGCAGCCAAGGAGGTGGACCCTACGAGCAGTACTTC
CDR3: CASSQGGGPYEQYF

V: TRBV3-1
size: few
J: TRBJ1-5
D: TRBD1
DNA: TGTGCCAGCAGCCAAGAAGCGGGCAGGGGGAGCAATCAGCCCCAGCATTTT
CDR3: CASSQEAGRGSNQPQHF

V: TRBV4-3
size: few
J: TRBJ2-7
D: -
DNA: TGCGCCAGCAGCCCTGGTGAATCGGCCGGCTACGAGCAGTACTTC
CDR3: CASSPGESAGYEQYF

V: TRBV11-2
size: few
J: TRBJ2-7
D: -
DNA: TGTGCCAGCAGTCACTGGGACTCCCTCTACGAGCAGTACTTC
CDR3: CASSHWDSLYEQYF

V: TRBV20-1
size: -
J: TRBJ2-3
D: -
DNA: TGCAGTGCTAGTCAGGCGTCCACAGATACGCAGTATTTT
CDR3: CSASQASTDTQYF

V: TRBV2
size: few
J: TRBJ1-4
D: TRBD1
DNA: TGTGCCAGCAGCCAGGACAGGTGCCGGAATGAAAAACTGTTTTTT
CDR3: CASSQDRCRNEKLFF

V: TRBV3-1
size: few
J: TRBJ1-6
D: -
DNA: TGTGCCAGCAGCCAAGATGTTCGGGGTCCCCTCCACTTT
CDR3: CASSQDVRGPLHF

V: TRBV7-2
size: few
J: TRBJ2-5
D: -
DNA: TGTGCCAGCAGCCGGTCGAGAGGGGGAGAAGAGACCCAGTACTTC
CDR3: CASSRSRGGEETQYF

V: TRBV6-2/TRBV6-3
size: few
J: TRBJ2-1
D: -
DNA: TGTGCCAGCTGTCTTAGGGGATCCTACAATGAGCAGTTCTTC
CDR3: CASCLRGSYNEQFF

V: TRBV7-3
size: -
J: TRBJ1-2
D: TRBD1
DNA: TGTGCCAGCAGCTTAACCACAGGGGAGGCCTATGGCTACACCTTC
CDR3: CASSLTTGEAYGYTF

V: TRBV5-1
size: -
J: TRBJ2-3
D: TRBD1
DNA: TGCGCCAGCAGCAGGACAGGGGGCAGGGATACGCAGTATTTT
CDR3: CASSRTGGRDTQYF

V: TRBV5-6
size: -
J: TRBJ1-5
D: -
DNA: TGTGCCAGCAGCTTGCTGAATCAGCCCCAGCATTTT
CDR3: CASSLLNQPQHF